Below, 21 T cell receptor beta chains from the same sample are listed, as sequenced in a study of glioma-infiltrating T cells after dendritic cell vaccination. Measured with immunoSEQ multiplex PCR; TCRdb has only the in-frame clones, and not every one. The profile shows roughly 100,000 clones, more than 75% of them singletons. The sequenced sample was blood, obtained before dendritic cell vaccination. These receptors came from a human donor with glioblastoma.

The chain uses TRBV5-4 and TRBJ2-1; D not certain. The CDR3 is made up of 14 amino acids. In germline, CDR1 is SGHNT, CDR2 YYREEE (reference sequence). V was pared by 4 bases and J by 4 bases, with 12 bases between. The CDR3 DNA reads as TGTGCCAGCAGCGGAACAGTTCATTACAATGAGCAGTTCTTC. Translated: CASSGTVHYNEQFF.

The gene calls are TRBV19 and TRBJ2-4; maybe TRBD1 (7 bases). The CDR3 consists of 15 residues. From germline, CDR1 is LNHDA and CDR2 SQIVND (reference sequence). V dropped 4 bases and J dropped 7 bases, with 17 bases sitting between them. CDR3: CASSSPEAGGNIQYF. DNA for the CDR3: TGTGCCAGTAGTAGCCCAGAGGCAGGGGGGAACATTCAGTACTTC.

This clone was found once. The J gene is TRBJ2-7, the V gene TRBV28; D may be TRBD2 (5 bases). V was cut by 7 bases and J by 0 bases, with 19 bases left in between. The CDR3 totals 16 residues. Germline-derived CDR1 and CDR2 are MDHEN and SYDVKM. Here the CDR3 reads CASTTLPGGPSYEQYF. The CDR3 DNA reads TGTGCCAGCACAACGCTTCCAGGCGGGCCCTCCTACGAGCAGTACTTC.

The V and J genes are TRBV6-5 and TRBJ2-5; D is unclear. The end of the DNA aligns better with TRBJ2-7, so the J call may be wrong. Germline values: CDR1 MNHEY, CDR2 SVGAGI. The CDR3 loop spans 14 amino acids. CDR3 sequence reads: CASSYSPWAYEQYF. In DNA form, the CDR3 reads TGTGCCAGCAGTTATAGTCCCTGGGCCTACGAGCAGTACTTC.

The chain links TRBV4-1 to TRBJ1-2, with a weak D call TRBD1 (5 bases). Trimming removed 1 base at V and 3 bases at J, with 9 bases between. The CDR3 extends over 14 amino acids. Germline CDR1 reads MGHRA; CDR2 reads YSYEKL. CDR3 loop: CASSQGQRHYGYTF. CDR3 bases: TGCGCCAGCAGCCAAGGACAGCGCCACTATGGCTACACCTTC.

The chain combines TRBV7-9 with TRBJ1-2; tentatively, D is TRBD1 (6 bases). Per the germline V gene, CDR1 is SEHNR and CDR2 is FQNEAQ (reference sequence). V shed 0 bases and J shed 2 bases, with 10 bases lying between them. The CDR3 spans 15 residues. DNA of the CDR3: TGTGCCAGCAGCTTAGCGACCGGGACAAACTATGGCTACACCTTC. Protein: CASSLATGTNYGYTF. Full variable domain (outside the CDR3, taken from reference TRBV7-9 and TRBJ1-2): DTGVSQNPRHKITKRGQNVTFRCDPISEHNRLYWYRQTLGQGPEFLTYFQNEAQLEKSRLLSDRFSAERPKGSFSTLEIQRTEQGDSAMYLCASSLATGTNYGYTFGSGTRLTVV.

V usage is TRBV14 and J usage is TRBJ2-2; 7 bases agree with TRBD1. The CDR3 has 14 amino acids. Trimming removed 4 bases from V and 1 base from J; junction bases left unmatched: 0. Germline lookup yields CDR1 SGHDN and CDR2 FVKESK. Here the CDR3 reads CASSRDRNTGELFF. In nucleotides, the CDR3 is TGTGCCAGCAGCCGGGACAGGAACACCGGGGAGCTGTTTTTT. Looking up the rest from reference TRBV14 and TRBJ2-2 gives the full variable domain: EAGVTQFPSHSVIEKGQTVTLRCDPISGHDNLYWYRRVMGKEIKFLLHFVKESKQDESGMPNNRFLAERTGGTYSTLKVQPAELEDSGVYFCASSRDRNTGELFFGEGSRLTVL.

CDR3: CASSADRGLGEKLFF. CDR3 in DNA: TGTGCCAGCTCAGCGGACAGGGGGCTAGGTGAAAAACTGTTTTTT. The chain links TRBV18 to TRBJ1-4, with 11 bases aligning to TRBD1. The CDR3 sequence is 15 residues long. Trimming took 5 bases from V and 7 from J; bases not matched to a gene: 6. The germline gives CDR1 KGHSH, CDR2 LQKENI.

The CDR3 region has the DNA TGTGCCAGCAGCGTATTCCTAGCGGGGGCAACAGATACGCAGTATTTT. Its protein is CASSVFLAGATDTQYF. This rearrangement joins TRBV9 to TRBJ2-3; 10 nucleotides match TRBD2. This CDR3 has 16 amino acids. The germline V gene encodes CDR1 SGDLS and CDR2 YYNGEE. V lost 1 base and J lost 3; bases outside the gene matches: 5. The full variable domain, its missing parts supplied by reference TRBV9 and TRBJ2-3, is DSGVTQTPKHLITATGQRVTLRCSPRSGDLSVYWYQQSLDQGLQFLIQYYNGEERAKGNILERFSAQQFPDLHSELNLSSLELGDSALYFCASSVFLAGATDTQYFGPGTRLTVL.

The chain recombines TRBV5-1 with TRBJ1-1, with 9 bases lining up with TRBD1. Per germline, CDR1 SGHRS and CDR2 YFSETQ. Trimming at V came to 3 bases and at J to 3 bases, leaving 3 bases not matched to a gene. The CDR3 runs 14 residues. This CDR3 is CASSSWTGDTEAFF. The CDR3 DNA reads as TGCGCCAGCAGCTCGTGGACAGGGGACACTGAAGCTTTCTTT.

The genes are TRBV6-5 and TRBJ2-7; 13 bases line up with TRBD2. Germline CDR1 MNHEY, CDR2 SVGAGI. The CDR3 is made up of 15 amino acids. The junction had 7 bases not matched to a gene; V was cut back by 6 bases and J by 5 bases. CDR3 region: CASSPRTSGGHEQYF. CDR3 DNA: TGTGCCAGCAGCCCACGGACTAGCGGGGGCCACGAGCAGTACTTC.

This clone came up a few times. This chain uses TRBV30 with TRBJ2-2; 7 nucleotides line up with TRBD1. V lost 5 bases to trimming and J lost 3 bases; unmatched junction nucleotides: 6. The CDR3 is 14 residues long. The germline V gene encodes CDR1 GTSNPN and CDR2 SVGIG (reference sequence). CDR3 region: CAWLGQSYTGELFF. As DNA, the CDR3 is TGTGCCTGGTTGGGACAGTCTTACACCGGGGAGCTGTTTTTT.

The V gene is TRBV5-1, the J gene TRBJ2-1; 10 positions agree with TRBD2. V was clipped by 0 bases and J by 7 bases; unmatched bases: 4. CDR1 and CDR2 from the germline V gene are SGHRS and YFSETQ. This CDR3 is built from 15 residues. In DNA form, the CDR3 reads TGCGCCAGCAGCTTGGAACTAGCGGGGCGAAATGAGCAGTTCTTC. This sequence encodes CASSLELAGRNEQFF.

The J gene is TRBJ2-7, the V gene TRBV5-1; 7 positions match TRBD2. Germline V gives CDR1 SGHRS, CDR2 YFSETQ. V lost 4 bases to trimming and J lost 0 bases; unmatched junction nucleotides: 13. This CDR3 has 17 amino acids. Here the CDR3 reads CASSRSASGTSSYEQYF. The CDR3 nucleotides are TGCGCCAGCAGCCGTTCTGCCAGCGGGACGAGCTCCTACGAGCAGTACTTC.

The chain couples TRBV19 to TRBJ1-1; tentative D call: TRBD1 (6 bases). V was cut by 3 bases and J by 3 bases, with 14 bases left in between. CDR1 and CDR2 from the germline V gene are LNHDA and SQIVND (reference sequence). The CDR3 is 15 residues long. CDR3 bases: TGTGCCAGTAGTATCCCGGGGGGCCCGTACACTGAAGCTTTCTTT. It specifies CASSIPGGPYTEAFF.

The V gene is TRBV4-1, the J gene TRBJ2-7, with D possibly matching TRBD2 (7 bases). Germline CDR1 and CDR2: MGHRA and YSYEKL. This CDR3 is built from 16 residues. V lost 0 bases to trimming and J lost 5 bases, with 17 bases between them. The CDR3 nucleotides read TGCGCCAGCAGCCAAGACCTGGCGGGGGCGAAGAACGAGCAGTACTTC. It is translated as CASSQDLAGAKNEQYF.

The V gene is TRBV5-1, the J gene TRBJ2-5; maybe TRBD1 (6 bases). CDR1 is SGHRS, CDR2 YFSETQ, per germline. The CDR3 extends over 15 amino acids. The ends were cut back, 0 bases at V and 5 bases at J, with 14 bases in the middle. CDR3 sequence reads: CASSLEPGAHETQYF. The CDR3, as DNA: TGCGCCAGCAGCTTGGAGCCAGGGGCGCACGAGACCCAGTACTTC. The full variable domain, completed using reference TRBV5-1 and TRBJ2-5, is KAGVTQTPRYLIKTRGQQVTLSCSPISGHRSVSWYQQTPGQGLQFLFEYFSETQRNKGNFPGRFSGRQFSNSRSEMNVSTLELGDSALYLCASSLEPGAHETQYFGPGTRLLVL.

This clone was seen once. V is TRBV6-6 and J is TRBJ2-5; 9 bases line up with TRBD2. This CDR3 region has 15 residues. The trim removed 2 bases at V and 2 bases at J, leaving 3 bases unmatched. In germline, CDR1 is MNHNY, CDR2 SVGAGI (reference sequence). This CDR3 is CASSYSGGWQETQYF. The CDR3 DNA sequence: TGTGCCAGCAGTTACAGCGGGGGGTGGCAAGAGACCCAGTACTTC.

Worth noting for this clone: This sample also contains other DNA sequences that code for the same CDR3. The chain links TRBV5-1 to TRBJ2-7, with TRBD1 matching over 7 bases. The CDR3 runs 14 residues. Per the germline V gene, CDR1 is SGHRS and CDR2 is YFSETQ. The V segment lost 0 bases and the J segment 3 bases; nucleotides outside the gene matches: 3. Here the CDR3 reads CASSLVSGGYEQYF. CDR3 nucleotides: TGCGCCAGCAGCTTGGTTTCAGGGGGCTACGAGCAGTACTTC.

V usage is TRBV6-6 and J usage is TRBJ2-7, with D tentatively TRBD2 (6 bases). This CDR3 comprises 13 residues. Trimming cost V 10 bases and J 6 bases, with 19 bases left between them. Germline CDR1 is MNHNY and CDR2 is SVGAGI (reference sequence). The CDR3 reads CATVRPGVSEQYF. CDR3 bases: TGTGCCACCGTCCGTCCGGGGGTCTCCGAGCAGTACTTC.

The chain links TRBV11-2 to TRBJ2-7; 12 nucleotides match TRBD2. The germline V gene has CDR1 SGHAT and CDR2 FQNNGV. Trimming removed 1 base from V and 2 bases from J; junction bases left unmatched: 3. The CDR3 consists of 16 residues. The CDR3 spells CASSLASSGGAYEQYF. The CDR3 nucleotides read TGTGCCAGCAGCTTAGCGTCTAGCGGGGGGGCCTACGAGCAGTACTTC.